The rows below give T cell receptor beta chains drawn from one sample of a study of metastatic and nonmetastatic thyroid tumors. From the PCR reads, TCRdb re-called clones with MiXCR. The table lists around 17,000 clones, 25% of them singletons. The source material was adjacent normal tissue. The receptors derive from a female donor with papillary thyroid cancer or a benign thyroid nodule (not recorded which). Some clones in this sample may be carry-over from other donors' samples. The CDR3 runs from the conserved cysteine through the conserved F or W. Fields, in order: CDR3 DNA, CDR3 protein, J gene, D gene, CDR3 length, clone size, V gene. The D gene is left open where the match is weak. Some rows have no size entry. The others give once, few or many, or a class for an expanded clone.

TGTGCCAGCAGCGTAGAAGATGAGCAGTTCTTC	CASSVEDEQFF	TRBJ2-1	-	11	-	TRBV9
TGTGCCAGCAGACTTACAGGGTTCGACACTGAAGCTTTCTTT	CASRLTGFDTEAFF	TRBJ1-1	-	14	many	TRBV6-1
TGTGCCAGCAGTCCCCGAGGGCCCGGGGGGTCCCTCCACTTT	CASSPRGPGGSLHF	TRBJ1-6	-	14	-	TRBV28
TGTGCCAGCAGTACTCGGACAGGCCAAGAGACCCAGTACTTC	CASSTRTGQETQYF	TRBJ2-5	TRBD1	14	few	TRBV6-2/TRBV6-3
TGTGCCAGCATTTTATTCCTTCAGGGTCCTAGCTGGAATAGACCCAACGAGCAGTACTTC	CASILFLQGPSWNRPNEQYF	TRBJ2-7	-	20	-	TRBV28
TGTGCCAGCAGCATTAACAGGGGAAATCAGCCCCAGCATTTT	CASSINRGNQPQHF	TRBJ1-5	TRBD1	14	-	TRBV6-1
TGTGCCAGCAGTGACTCCTTGAGGGGACAGGGGTACGGCTACACCTTC	CASSDSLRGQGYGYTF	TRBJ1-2	TRBD1	16	few	TRBV28
TGTGCCAGCAGTGGGACGGGAAGGCTTATCGAGCAGTACTTC	CASSGTGRLIEQYF	TRBJ2-7	-	14	-	TRBV12-3/TRBV12-4
TGTGCCAGCAGTCCCCGGGCCTTGAACACTGAAGCTTTCTTT	CASSPRALNTEAFF	TRBJ1-1	-	14	medium-sized	TRBV25-1
TGTGCCAGCAGGGACAGGGTTCCGGATAATTCACCCCTCCACTTT	CASRDRVPDNSPLHF	TRBJ1-6	TRBD1	15	few	TRBV12-3/TRBV12-4
TGTGCCAGCAGCTTAGCTATGGGGAACAATGAGCAGTTCTTC	CASSLAMGNNEQFF	TRBJ2-1	-	14	few	TRBV7-9
TGCAGCGTCCACAGGGCGATGAACACTGAAGCCTTCTTT	CSVHRAMNTEAFF	TRBJ1-1	-	13	-	TRBV29-1
TGTGCCAGCAGGAAAAATAGCGGGAGCGGGGCAGATACGCAGTATTTT	CASRKNSGSGADTQYF	TRBJ2-3	TRBD2	16	-	TRBV7-8
TGTGCCAGCAGCTTGGGACACGACGGGGAGCTGTTTTTT	CASSLGHDGELFF	TRBJ2-2	-	13	-	TRBV9
TGTGCCAGCAGTTCTTTTTTTACCCCGCAGTACTTC	CASSSFFTPQYF	TRBJ2-7	-	12	medium-sized	TRBV7-2
TGTGCCAGCAGCTTAAATTACATGGGGATCACTGAAGCTTTCTTT	CASSLNYMGITEAFF	TRBJ1-1	-	15	once	TRBV7-2
TGCAGCGTAATTCCTGGGGGCAATCAGCCCCAGCATTTT	CSVIPGGNQPQHF	TRBJ1-5	-	13	-	TRBV20-1
TGTGCCAGCACCAGAGGACTTAGCACAGATACGCAGTATTTT	CASTRGLSTDTQYF	TRBJ2-3	-	14	few	TRBV25-1
TGCGCCAGCAGCTTGGACTACGAGCAGTACTTC	CASSLDYEQYF	TRBJ2-7	-	11	few	TRBV5-1
TGTGCCAGTAGCCAGGGGCATGAAAAACTGTTTTTT	CASSQGHEKLFF	TRBJ1-4	-	12	few	TRBV19
TGCGCCAGCAGCCGGGACACGTTCTATGGCTACACCTTC	CASSRDTFYGYTF	TRBJ1-2	-	13	-	TRBV5-1
TGCAGTGCTAGGCCTAGCGGGAGAGAGACCCAGTACTTC	CSARPSGRETQYF	TRBJ2-5	TRBD2	13	-	TRBV20-1
TGTGCCAGCAGTCCGCGGGTGGTGACGTGGAATCAGCCCCAGCATTTT	CASSPRVVTWNQPQHF	TRBJ1-5	-	16	-	TRBV28
TGTGCCAGCAGCTACGTAACCGGGGAGCTGTTTTTT	CASSYVTGELFF	TRBJ2-2	-	12	few	TRBV11-2
TGTGCCAGCACTATCAGGGGCTGGGGGGGCTACACCTTC	CASTIRGWGGYTF	TRBJ1-2	-	13	many	TRBV12-3/TRBV12-4
TGTGCCAGCGGACTAGCGGGAGGAAAGCAGTTCTTC	CASGLAGGKQFF	TRBJ2-1	TRBD2	12	many	TRBV12-3/TRBV12-4
TGTGCCAGCAGCCCGGGACAGGAGTTTGAAGCTTTCTTT	CASSPGQEFEAFF	TRBJ1-1	TRBD1	13	few	TRBV27
TGTGCCAGCAGTTCCCACCGGACAGGGAACTACGAGCAGTACTTC	CASSSHRTGNYEQYF	TRBJ2-7	TRBD1	15	-	TRBV6-2/TRBV6-3
TGTGCCAGCAGGAGAGAGACTAGTTCCTATGAGCAGTTCTTC	CASRRETSSYEQFF	TRBJ2-1	-	14	few	TRBV6-9
TGCGCCAGCAGCAGCAGACAGGGCGGCGAGCAGTACTTC	CASSSRQGGEQYF	TRBJ2-7	TRBD1	13	medium-sized	TRBV5-1
TGTGCCAGCAGGCAGGTGGGCACAGATACGCAGTATTTT	CASRQVGTDTQYF	TRBJ2-3	-	13	few	TRBV6-1
TGCAGTGCTAGGAAGGGCCTTTACAATGAGCAGTTCTTC	CSARKGLYNEQFF	TRBJ2-1	-	13	-	TRBV20-1
TGTGCCATCAGTGAAGGTAGCGAGGGGGTATCCTACAATGAGCAGTTCTTC	CAISEGSEGVSYNEQFF	TRBJ2-1	-	17	few	TRBV10-3
TGTGCCATCAGTGGACAGGGCAACAATGAGCAGTTCTTC	CAISGQGNNEQFF	TRBJ2-1	TRBD1	13	-	TRBV10-3
TGTGCCAGCAGCTTAACTAGGGATAGTGGGACCAAGTTCTTC	CASSLTRDSGTKFF	TRBJ2-1	-	14	few	TRBV7-3
TGTGCCAGCAGCACTTCTTTTACCGGGGAGCTGTTTTTT	CASSTSFTGELFF	TRBJ2-2	-	13	-	TRBV7-3
TGTGCCAGCAGTTACTCGAAGGCTTTGAGGGGGCCCTACGAGCAGTACTTC	CASSYSKALRGPYEQYF	TRBJ2-7	TRBD1	17	many	TRBV6-5
TGTGCCTGGAGTCAGAGTCCCGGGGCCCTCCCCCTCCCCTACACCTTC	CAWSQSPGALPLPYTF	TRBJ1-2	-	16	-	TRBV30
TGTGCCAGCAGTCTTCAGGGGTCCGGAAACACCATATATTTT	CASSLQGSGNTIYF	TRBJ1-3	-	14	few	TRBV12-3/TRBV12-4
TGTGCCATGGGGAGGGAGTCGAGGTACGAGCAGTACTTC	CAMGRESRYEQYF	TRBJ2-7	TRBD2	13	-	TRBV30
TGTGCCAGCTGGGCCTCCCCCCGGGCTAGCGGGAGGATGAGCGAGCAGTACTTC	CASWASPRASGRMSEQYF	TRBJ2-7	TRBD2	18	few	TRBV12-3/TRBV12-4
TGTGCCAGCAGTAGATCCGGGACACAACCTTCCTACGAGCAGTACTTC	CASSRSGTQPSYEQYF	TRBJ2-7	-	16	few	TRBV28
TGTGCCAGCAGCCCCCTGGTGAAACCCCGTCAGCAGTTCTTC	CASSPLVKPRQQFF	TRBJ2-1	-	14	-	TRBV7-3
TGTGCCAGCAGCGCTTTCGACAGCATCTCTGGAAACACCATATATTTT	CASSAFDSISGNTIYF	TRBJ1-3	-	16	medium-sized	TRBV9
TGTGCCAGCAGCTTTGGGGCAGGGTTTTCGCCCCAGCATTTT	CASSFGAGFSPQHF	TRBJ1-5	-	14	-	TRBV5-6
TGTGCCAGCAGTTTACGGGGTCCGGACAGTTATGAAGCTTTCTTT	CASSLRGPDSYEAFF	TRBJ1-1	-	15	-	TRBV12-3/TRBV12-4
TGTGCCAGCAGTAAGAGACAGGGTATCTCCTACGAGCAGTACTTC	CASSKRQGISYEQYF	TRBJ2-7	TRBD1	15	-	TRBV12-3/TRBV12-4
TGCGCCAGCATAGACGTCCGCTCGGGGGGTTATAGGGAGCTGTTTTTT	CASIDVRSGGYRELFF	TRBJ2-2	TRBD2	16	-	TRBV5-1
TGTGCCAGCAGCTTAGGGGGACAGGAATCCTACGAGCAGTACTTC	CASSLGGQESYEQYF	TRBJ2-7	TRBD1	15	large	TRBV7-8
TGCGCCAGCAGTTTTAGCGGGAAGAACTACGAGCATTACTTC	CASSFSGKNYEHYF	TRBJ2-7	TRBD2	14	many	TRBV10-1